Described below is a single T cell receptor (beta chain) sequence and its context. This record belongs to a study of OX40 agonist ivuxolimab in advanced cancers. Germline CDR1 reads KGHSH; CDR2 reads LQKENI. V shed 1 base and J shed 5 bases, with 14 bases lying between them. The CDR3 consists of 16 residues. Drawing of blood for sampling happened at baseline, at cycle 4 day 1, and at cycle 7 day 1. Only in-frame clones appear in the TCRdb table, and some are missing; sequencing was by immunoSEQ multiplex PCR. Of about 88,000 clones in the sample, 75% to 90% are singletons; the top ten hold about 0.22%.

Source: CD4+ or CD8+ T cells sorted from blood, taken in a trial of the OX40 agonist ivuxolimab. The chain is built from TRBV18 and TRBJ2-2, with a possible D match to TRBD1 (6 bases). The clonotype was recovered from an adult with an advanced solid tumor such as melanoma, head and neck, liver or kidney cancer. This chain's CDR3 is CASSPLGASRTGELFF. The CDR3 DNA is TGTGCCAGCTCACCACTGGGGGCATCGCGGACCGGGGAGCTGTTTTTT. Full variable domain (rest looked up from reference TRBV18 and TRBJ2-2): NAGVMQNPRHLVRRRGQEARLRCSPMKGHSHVYWYRQLPEEGLKFMVYLQKENIIDESGMPKERFSAEFPKEGPSILRIQQVVRGDSAAYFCASSPLGASRTGELFFGEGSRLTVL.